The following is a T cell receptor (beta chain) sequence with its context. In its sample, this clone was seen a few times. Its specific antigen is unknown. No qualities accompany the bases; no much larger clone lies one base away. The time point label corresponds to: cycle 4 day 1 (C4D1), after more than five weeks of nivolumab. Every trial patient had relapsed following autologous stem cell transplantation, and prior brentuximab vedotin exposure was what differed among cohorts A, B and C. CD4+ T cells were purified from thawed PBMCs by magnetic negative selection with a Miltenyi CD4+ T cell isolation kit. The trial cohort included around 60 patients with relapsed/refractory classical Hodgkin lymphoma, and each patient had a best overall response of complete response, partial response or progressive disease. In the multi-cohort phase II CheckMate 205 trial, trial patients received single-agent nivolumab. Best overall response was determined by an independent review committee according to the 2007 International Working Group response criteria. Trial PBMCs were obtained immediately prior to nivolumab initiation (C1D1) and on therapy at cycle 2 day 1 and cycle 4 day 1. Peripheral blood was collected in 8 mL Vacutainer Cell Preparation Tubes, from which PBMCs were isolated by centrifugation and then cryopreserved. Purified CD4+ and CD8+ fractions were prepared only for cases where an additional PBMC sample was available. On LS columns in a quadroMACS separator, the magnetically labelled cells were depleted, and the flow-through was collected as the purified fraction.

There are 15 amino acids in the CDR3, from cysteine to phenylalanine inclusive. Only the CDR3 region is kept as DNA, spanning 45 bases read in frame from base 1. For CDR1 and CDR2, the germline V gene lists SGHTA and FQGTGA. The junction shows trimming of 2 bases on V and 3 bases on J, and the gene matches do not reach 5 bases of it. The data were obtained in a study of PD-1 blockade in classical Hodgkin lymphoma (dated by TCRdb to the early 2020s). Regarding the complete study: Nivolumab dosing was 3 mg/kg intravenously every 2 weeks, continuing until either disease progression or unacceptable toxicity. The study used CyTOF and TCR beta sequencing to define a peripheral blood immune signature of response to PD-1 blockade in classical Hodgkin lymphoma. Overall results and qualifications from the work: CD4+ but not CD8+ TCR diversity rose significantly by C4D1 (p=0.0027 vs p=0.16), most apparent in complete responders (p=0.02). Among trial patients, those achieving complete response had baseline diversity similar to that of newly diagnosed patients, while diversity was significantly lower in partial responders and progressors. Baseline TCR diversity was reported as lower in newly diagnosed patients than in healthy donors, and lower still in relapsed/refractory patients. Only a single clinical trial cohort was studied, and what caused the repertoire differences, possibly disease activity or prior therapy, remained undefined. Lower diversity was observed in patients in whom nivolumab was started less than 1 year after ASCT, and these patients were excluded from later analyses so that confounding by immune reconstitution would be avoided.

The Qiagen DNeasy kit was used to extract genomic DNA both from unsorted PBMCs and from the negatively selected CD4+ and CD8+ fractions. TCR beta CDR3 regions were amplified by immunoSEQ multiplex PCR using primers annealing to V and J segments. A synthetic immune receptor repertoire was used to minimize amplification bias, and any residual bias was removed computationally once sequencing was done. As for how the authors treated the data: Repertoire diversity was quantified as the Shannon entropy index using custom Python scripts. Unsorted, CD4+ and CD8+ repertoires were analyzed separately, except in combined analyses where CD4+ and CD8+ sequences were merged in silico. A clone counted as expanded when the clone's frequency after treatment rose at least 2-fold relative to C1D1, and clones undetected at baseline were given a pseudocount of 0.5. Clones with 0 or 1 copy at C1D1 were classified as singleton clones, and clones with 2 or more copies were classified as non-singleton clones. Clones expanded in unsorted samples were assigned a CD4+, CD8+ or unknown annotation through matching of protein sequences in sorted samples from the same patient. Wilcoxon tests were applied to paired samples to test diversity changes from C1D1 to C4D1. In its TCRdb copy, this immuneACCESS table keeps in-frame sequences only and misses some clones. Where compared with another copy, unresolved V genes explain less than half of these, and the others have no known cause. D and trimming were read from the DNA, whereas the V and J calls and clone size are those reported in that table. The sample contains 20,000 or so clones, over 80% of them found a single time. 2.6% of the sample belongs to the ten largest clones.

The sequence was obtained from a human donor with classical Hodgkin lymphoma. Here the sequenced sample was CD4+ T cells from blood, taken before the fourth cycle of nivolumab. Recombination linked TRBV7-3 to TRBJ2-3, and 7 junction bases match TRBD2. The CDR3 reads as follows: CASSLAGVGTDTQYF. At the DNA level, the sequence is TGTGCCAGCAGCTTAGCGGGGGTGGGGACAGATACGCAGTATTTT.